The T cell receptor (beta chain) under discussion was sequenced for a study of T cell responses to AZD1222 COVID-19 vaccine. General study points: A reported finding is that nearly half of spike-specific TCRs target unmutated variant regions. At study baseline, merely six AZD1222 recipients were seropositive. With two AZD1222 doses given, Spike-specific TCR breadth and depth both rose. Across the whole spike, CD4 TCRs peaked at regions 160-218 and 743-854.

As for this clone: Its specificity is unknown.

The V gene lost 4 bases and the J gene lost 3 bases, with 7 bases spanning the gap. CDR1 LGHDT and CDR2 YNNKEL come from the germline V gene (reference sequence). The CDR3 contains 13 residues. Generated by immunoSEQ multiplex PCR, the TCRdb table keeps only in-frame clones and is missing some. The sample consists of around 99,000 clones, approximately 90% of them appearing once. The source was peripheral blood, collected 28 days after the second AZD1222 dose. The receptor was derived from an adult who received the AZD1222 COVID-19 vaccine. The chain employs TRBV3-1 (or the pseudogene TRBV3-2) and TRBJ1-5; D remains unclear. DNA of the CDR3: TGTGCCAGCAGCCGGGCCTTCAATCAGCCCCAGCATTTT. Protein: CASSRAFNQPQHF.